The 21 T cell receptor beta chains below all came from one sample that was sequenced in a study of post-analysis software for immune sequencing data (dated by TCRdb to 2014 to 2015). General findings and caveats noted by the study authors: Significantly higher frequencies in patients than in controls were found for five TRBV segments, including TRBV5-6, TRBV5-1 and TRBV20-1.

Their antigens remain unidentified. The method behind the library was PCR. Sequencer: Illumina HiSeq 2500. To reduce PCR and sequencing biases, unique molecular identifiers were incorporated into the TCR beta cDNA libraries. TCRdb reprocessing: public reads trimmed at Q25 with fastp, clones called with MiXCR, in-frame beta chains kept. When rows share a CDR3 protein, they turn into one entry using the most common DNA and genes. This sample holds approximately 690,000 distinct CDR3 sequences; 59% were observed only once. About 11% of the sample comes from the top ten. Material for sequencing was blood. Source of these receptors: a girl aged 2-10 years with multiple sclerosis.

The chain links TRBV11-3 to TRBJ1-2, with D perhaps matching TRBD1 (6 bases). The CDR3 runs to 14 residues. Trimming took off 5 bases at V and 0 bases at J, with 10 bases between the two ends. CDR1 and CDR2 (germline): SGHNT, YENEEA. The CDR3 region is CASSPDSANYGYTF. The CDR3 nucleotides read TGTGCCAGCAGCCCGGACAGCGCTAACTATGGCTACACCTTC.

The chain carries TRBV5-1 and TRBJ2-3, with TRBD2 matching over 9 bases. V was pared by 0 bases and J by 2 bases, with 7 bases of the junction left unmatched. This CDR3 comprises 17 residues. The V gene's germline CDR1 is SGHRS and CDR2 YFSETQ. CDR3 residues: CASSLVGAGGSTDTQYF. For the CDR3, the DNA is TGCGCCAGCAGCTTGGTTGGAGCGGGGGGATCCACAGATACGCAGTATTTT.

This chain joins TRBV29-1 and TRBJ2-5, with no clear D. The CDR3 covers 15 residues. The V gene's germline CDR1 is SQVTM and CDR2 ANQGSEA. V was trimmed by 0 bases and J by 0 bases, leaving 11 bases between them. CDR3 bases: TGCAGCGTTGAAGAAATACTCGGGCACCAAGAGACCCAGTACTTC. It yields the protein CSVEEILGHQETQYF. The full variable domain, in which reference TRBV29-1 and TRBJ2-5 provide the parts outside the CDR3, is SAVISQKPSRDICQRGTSLTIQCQVDSQVTMMFWYRQQPGQSLTLIATANQGSEATYESGFVIDKFPISRPNLTFSTLTVSNMSPEDSSIYLCSVEEILGHQETQYFGPGTRLLVL.

The chain employs TRBV29-1 and TRBJ1-4, with 7 bases lining up with TRBD1. Per the germline V gene, CDR1 is SQVTM and CDR2 is ANQGSEA. Unmatched junction bases numbered 9, after V lost 3 bases and J lost 5 bases. This CDR3 has 15 residues. The CDR3 bases are TGCAGCGTTGACCCGACAGGGAGGGTAAATGAAAAACTGTTTTTT. This encodes CSVDPTGRVNEKLFF.

The chain carries TRBV4-1 and TRBJ2-5; D may be TRBD1 or TRBD2 (6 bases each). Germline assignment: CDR1 MGHRA and CDR2 YSYEKL. V dropped 4 bases and J dropped 2 bases, with 20 bases sitting between them. This CDR3 contains 17 residues. The CDR3 region is CASSPVGGGQEQETQYF. CDR3 in DNA: TGCGCCAGCAGCCCGGTCGGGGGCGGGCAGGAGCAAGAGACCCAGTACTTC.

The gene calls are TRBV5-1 and TRBJ2-1, with 12 bases lining up with TRBD2. The CDR3 is 15 amino acids. V dropped 1 base and J dropped 10; count of bases not matched to a gene: 6. The germline gives CDR1 SGHRS, CDR2 YFSETQ. The CDR3 region is CASSLTSGRLGEQFF. For the CDR3, the DNA is TGCGCCAGCAGCTTGACTAGCGGGAGGCTAGGGGAGCAGTTCTTC.

The CDR3 DNA reads as TGTGCCAGCAGCCCGTCGGGGGTAAACTATGGCTACACCTTC. Its protein product is CASSPSGVNYGYTF. The rearrangement uses TRBV7-9 and TRBJ1-2; weak D call: TRBD1 (5 bases). The V and J ends lost 5 bases and 2 bases respectively, with 12 bases between them. CDR3 length equals 14 residues. CDR1 is SEHNR, CDR2 FQNEAQ, per germline (reference sequence).

The V call is TRBV12-3 or TRBV12-4, the J call TRBJ2-3; 7 bases match TRBD1. After removal of 5 bases from V and 1 base from J, the junction contained 12 bases not matched to a gene. CDR3 length equals 17 residues. The CDR3 DNA follows: TGTGCCAGCAGTCCCTACCACAGGGGACGGGGCACAGATACGCAGTATTTT. Protein product: CASSPYHRGRGTDTQYF.

This clonotype was found a few times. CDR3 amino acids: CASSPRTGGLYEQYF. The DNA for the CDR3 is TGTGCCAGCAGCCCCAGAACAGGGGGTCTCTACGAGCAGTACTTC. The chain couples TRBV3-1 to TRBJ2-7; TRBD1 agrees at 8 bases. Germline CDR1 and CDR2: LGHDT and YNNKEL (reference sequence). V lost 4 bases and J lost 3; bases outside the gene matches: 8. CDR3 length equals 15 residues.

The chain employs TRBV3-1 and TRBJ2-7; unclear D gene. Deletions cut 0 bases from V and 6 bases from J, with 6 bases between. Germline lookup yields CDR1 LGHDT and CDR2 YNNKEL (reference sequence). The CDR3 runs 12 residues. The CDR3 reads CASSQDNFEQYF. CDR3 nucleotides: TGTGCCAGCAGCCAAGATAACTTCGAGCAGTACTTC.

The CDR3 loop is CASSGGTVNNEQFF. The CDR3 DNA follows: TGCGCCAGCAGTGGGGGGACAGTGAACAATGAGCAGTTCTTC. V and J are TRBV10-2 and TRBJ2-1; 7 positions match TRBD1. V lost 4 bases, J lost 5 bases, and 5 bases stayed unmatched. The CDR3 extends over 14 amino acids. Germline V gene data show CDR1 as WSHSY and CDR2 as SAAADI.

The genes are TRBV12-3 or TRBV12-4 and TRBJ1-6, with D maybe TRBD1 (6 bases). V was trimmed by 7 bases and J by 6 bases, leaving 10 bases between them. This CDR3 is built from 13 residues. CDR3 DNA sequence: TGTGCCAGCACCCAGGGGAGTAATTCACCCCTCCACTTT. It yields the protein CASTQGSNSPLHF.

The chain joins TRBV7-2 to TRBJ1-6; TRBD1 aligns across 7 bases. Unmatched junction bases numbered 8, after V lost 3 bases and J lost 6 bases. The CDR3 contains 16 residues. Germline-derived CDR1 and CDR2 are SGHTA and FQGNSA. The CDR3 DNA reads as TGTGCCAGCAGCTTCCTCCGGGACAGCCCTAATTCACCCCTCCACTTT. Its translation is CASSFLRDSPNSPLHF.

The V gene is TRBV9, the J gene TRBJ2-4; 10 nucleotides align to TRBD1. The closer fit of TRBJ2-7 to the DNA end suggests the J call may be wrong. CDR1 and CDR2 (germline): SGDLS, YYNGEE. The CDR3 totals 16 residues. CDR3 protein: CASSVGGQGGFYEQYF. DNA of the CDR3: TGTGCCAGCAGCGTAGGAGGACAGGGGGGGTTCTACGAGCAGTACTTC.

This clonotype was seen a handful of times. The chain links TRBV29-1 to TRBJ1-4; D gene ambiguous. This CDR3 has 12 amino acids. The germline CDR1 and CDR2 sequences are SQVTM and ANQGSEA. V gave up 7 bases and J gave up 0 bases, with 6 bases separating them. CDR3 sequence: CSARATNEKLFF. CDR3 DNA sequence: TGCAGCGCACGGGCAACTAATGAAAAACTGTTTTTT.

About this clonotype: One junction end does not reproduce the germline sequence, and a read error may be involved. The chain couples TRBV28 to TRBJ2-4; 7 bases are a match to TRBD1. This CDR3 comprises 17 residues. Germline V lookup: CDR1 MDHEN, CDR2 SYDVKM. CDR3 amino acids: CASSLGAGGLAKNIQYF. The DNA of the CDR3 is TGTGCCAGCAGTTTGGGAGCAGGGGGTCTAGCCAAAAACATTCAGTACTTT.

As regards this clonotype: At one of its ends the junction is not consistent with the germline gene, which may arise from a read error. The chain couples TRBV2 to TRBJ2-5; maybe TRBD2 (6 bases). CDR3 length: 15 residues. Germline-derived CDR1 and CDR2 are SNHLY and FYNNEI. For the CDR3, the DNA is TGTGCCAGCAGTGAGCGGTGGAGGGAACAAGGGACCCAGTACTTC. Translated: CASSERWREQGTQYF.

A remark on this clonotype: Sequence at one end of the junction differs from germline and may be a read error. This chain uses TRBV12-3 or TRBV12-4 with TRBJ2-4, with 7 bases identical to TRBD1. With the DNA end fitting TRBJ2-7 better, the J assignment may be wrong. The CDR3 contains 14 residues. As DNA, the CDR3 is TGCGCCAGCAGGCCCGGACAGGTTGAGTACGAGCAGTACTTC. This gives the protein CASRPGQVEYEQYF.

For the CDR3, the DNA is TGTGCCAGCAGTGGCTTGGGGCCGAGCATCTACAATGAGCAGTTCTTC. Its protein product is CASSGLGPSIYNEQFF. This chain links TRBV2 with TRBJ2-1; possible D gene TRBD1, 5 bases. Trimming cost V 4 bases and J 3 bases, with 16 bases left between them. Germline assignment: CDR1 SNHLY and CDR2 FYNNEI. The CDR3 consists of 16 residues.

Here the CDR3 DNA reads TGCGCCAGCAGCTCGACTAGCACGAGCACAGATACGCAGTATTTT. As protein: CASSSTSTSTDTQYF. This sequence joins TRBV5-1 and TRBJ2-3; 7 positions agree with TRBD2. The CDR3 sequence is 15 residues long. The junction had 4 bases not matched to a gene; V was cut back by 3 bases and J by 0 bases. CDR1 SGHRS and CDR2 YFSETQ come from the germline V gene.

Note on this clonotype: Sequence at one end of the junction differs from germline and may be a read error. The chain joins TRBV7-8 to TRBJ1-5; D uncertain. The CDR3 is 15 amino acids. CDR1 SGHVS and CDR2 FQNEAQ come from the germline V gene. CDR3 coding DNA: TGTGCCAGCGGCTTTAATTCCTATAGCAATCAGCCCCAGCATTTT. Translating gives CASGFNSYSNQPQHF. The whole variable domain, remainder taken from reference TRBV7-8 and TRBJ1-5, is GAGVSQSPRYKVAKRGQDVALRCDPISGHVSLFWYQQALGQGPEFLTYFQNEAQLDKSGLPSDRFFAERPEGSVSTLKIQRTQQEDSAVYLCASGFNSYSNQPQHFGDGTRLSIL.